The clone carrying this T cell receptor beta chain has just a few counts. What it binds is not known. This sample was included in a study of T cell responses to AZD1222 COVID-19 vaccine. Broader study findings: Donors, mostly white British, included more females; clonal diversity was possibly underestimated.

Germline V lookup: CDR1 SGHTA, CDR2 FQGNSA. Trimming removed 1 base at V and 2 bases at J, with 15 bases between. This CDR3 comprises 17 residues. Method: immunoSEQ multiplex PCR; TCRdb's copy keeps in-frame clones and lacks some. The data show under 150,000 clones, 92% seen once. Source: peripheral blood, taken 28 days after the second AZD1222 dose. The receptor comes from an adult who received the AZD1222 COVID-19 vaccine. The V call is TRBV7-2, the J call TRBJ1-5; maybe TRBD1 (5 bases). CDR3 region: CASSLVARGAGNQPQHF. CDR3 nucleotide sequence: TGTGCCAGCAGCTTAGTGGCGCGCGGGGCTGGCAATCAGCCCCAGCATTTT.